Listed here are 21 T cell receptor beta chains from one sample, sequenced in a study of radiotherapy plus CTLA-4 blockade in lung cancer. TCRdb's copy holds only in-frame clones and misses some; the assay was immunoSEQ multiplex PCR. The table lists under 95,000 clones, 78% of them singletons, with approximately 22% in the top ten. The sample in question was peripheral blood, obtained from a patient treated with radiotherapy plus ipilimumab. The origin of the receptors is a human donor with non-small cell lung cancer whose response to radiotherapy plus ipilimumab could not be evaluated. Some clones in this sample may be carry-over from other donors' samples.

The chain links TRBV9 to TRBJ2-2; TRBD1 matches at 9 bases. CDR1 is SGDLS, CDR2 YYNGEE, per germline. CDR3 length: 17 residues. Germline trimming cut 0 bases from V and 6 bases from J; bases unmatched to any gene: 9. The CDR3 sequence is CASSVARGQGWAGELFF. The DNA of the CDR3 is TGTGCCAGCAGCGTAGCTCGAGGACAGGGGTGGGCCGGGGAGCTGTTTTTT. Together with reference TRBV9 and TRBJ2-2, the CDR3 gives the full variable domain: DSGVTQTPKHLITATGQRVTLRCSPRSGDLSVYWYQQSLDQGLQFLIQYYNGEERAKGNILERFSAQQFPDLHSELNLSSLELGDSALYFCASSVARGQGWAGELFFGEGSRLTVL.

A word on this clone: Other DNA sequences in this specimen translate into the identical CDR3. CDR3 sequence reads: CATSRDRGAGNTIYF. The CDR3 DNA reads TGTGCCACCAGCAGAGACAGGGGAGCTGGAAACACCATATATTTT. V usage is TRBV15 and J usage is TRBJ1-3; possible D gene TRBD1, 6 bases. This CDR3 has 15 amino acids. Germline V CDR1 and CDR2: LNHNV, YYDKDF (reference sequence). The germline V and J ends were trimmed by 0 bases and 2 bases, with 8 bases remaining between them.

This clone was seen a single time. The gene calls are TRBV18 and TRBJ2-3; no definite D call. With 5 bases removed from V and 6 bases from J, the gap between germline ends came to 3 bases. This CDR3 comprises 10 residues. From germline, CDR1 is KGHSH and CDR2 LQKENI. The CDR3 loop is CASSGDTQYF. The CDR3, as DNA: TGTGCCAGCTCAGGCGATACGCAGTATTTT. Filled out from reference TRBV18 and TRBJ2-3, the complete variable domain reads NAGVMQNPRHLVRRRGQEARLRCSPMKGHSHVYWYRQLPEEGLKFMVYLQKENIIDESGMPKERFSAEFPKEGPSILRIQQVVRGDSAAYFCASSGDTQYFGPGTRLTVL.

A note on this clone: At one of its ends the junction is not consistent with the germline gene, which may arise from a read error. The genes are TRBV5-1 and TRBJ2-5; D might be TRBD1 (6 bases). Germline CDR1 reads SGHRS; CDR2 reads YFSETQ. The CDR3 is 14 residues long. The CDR3 bases are TGCGCCAACAGCTGGACAGCCTACCAAGAGACCCAGTACTTC. Translated, it gives CANSWTAYQETQYF.

Only a few counts were recorded for this clone. Here the CDR3 DNA reads TGTGCCAGCAGTTTCCCAGGGGTTGGGGAGCTGTTTTTT. This encodes CASSFPGVGELFF. The J gene is TRBJ2-2, the V gene TRBV28; D may be TRBD1 (6 bases). Germline assignment: CDR1 MDHEN and CDR2 SYDVKM. V shed 3 bases and J shed 8 bases, with 10 bases lying between them. The CDR3 totals 13 residues.

The CDR3: CASSRGTSGVYEQYF. In nucleotides, the CDR3 is TGTGCCAGCAGCCGAGGGACTAGCGGGGTCTACGAGCAGTACTTC. The chain recombines TRBV14 with TRBJ2-5, with 13 bases aligning to TRBD2. The closer fit of TRBJ2-7 to the DNA end suggests the J call may be wrong. CDR1 and CDR2 (germline): SGHDN, FVKESK. The CDR3 sequence is 15 residues long.

About this clone itself: This CDR3 is also generated by other DNA sequences in the sample. The genes are TRBV2 and TRBJ2-1, with a weak D call TRBD2 (5 bases). CDR1 is SNHLY, CDR2 FYNNEI, per germline. The CDR3 spans 11 residues. The germline V and J ends were trimmed by 6 bases and 6 bases, with 6 bases remaining between them. CDR3 region: CASSGLNEQFF. CDR3 sequence (DNA): TGTGCCAGCAGCGGACTCAATGAGCAGTTCTTC.

The chain's CDR3 is CASSAGYLTDTQYF. CDR3 sequence (DNA): TGTGCCAGCAGTGCAGGCTATCTCACAGATACGCAGTATTTT. This sequence joins TRBV6-1 and TRBJ2-3, with unresolved D. In germline, CDR1 is MNHNS, CDR2 SASEGT. Trimming took 4 bases from V and 2 from J, leaving 10 bases between them. This CDR3 has 14 residues.

The chain links TRBV5-1 to TRBJ1-6, with TRBD1 matching 7 bases. CDR3 size: 15 residues. The V gene end was trimmed by 0 bases and the J gene end by 7 bases; junction bases not matched to a gene: 4. Germline values: CDR1 SGHRS, CDR2 YFSETQ. CDR3 loop: CASSLVGQLNSPLHF. DNA for the CDR3: TGCGCCAGCAGCTTGGTGGGACAGCTCAATTCACCCCTCCACTTT. The full variable domain, in which reference TRBV5-1 and TRBJ1-6 provide the parts outside the CDR3, is KAGVTQTPRYLIKTRGQQVTLSCSPISGHRSVSWYQQTPGQGLQFLFEYFSETQRNKGNFPGRFSGRQFSNSRSEMNVSTLELGDSALYLCASSLVGQLNSPLHFGNGTRLTVT.

The rearrangement joins TRBV11-3 to TRBJ2-1; 9 positions match TRBD1. The V segment lost 3 bases and the J segment 4 bases; nucleotides outside the gene matches: 7. Germline CDR1 is SGHNT and CDR2 is YENEEA. The CDR3 runs 16 residues. The CDR3 sequence: CASSFRGQGNYNEQFF. CDR3 in DNA: TGTGCCAGCAGCTTCCGTGGACAGGGGAATTACAATGAGCAGTTCTTC.

This chain joins TRBV28 and TRBJ2-7; D possibly corresponds to TRBD2 (6 bases). The V end lost 5 bases, the J end lost 0 bases, and 11 bases lay between the germline ends. CDR3 length: 14 residues. Germline CDR1 reads MDHEN; CDR2 reads SYDVKM. The CDR3 is CASSPAGPSYEQYF. CDR3 coding DNA: TGTGCCAGCAGTCCCGCGGGGCCCTCCTACGAGCAGTACTTC.

The V gene is TRBV13, the J gene TRBJ1-6; 7 positions match TRBD1. From germline, CDR1 is PRHDT and CDR2 FYEKMQ (reference sequence). V lost 4 bases to trimming and J lost 1 base; unmatched junction nucleotides: 4. The length of the CDR3 is 16 residues. The chain's CDR3 is CASSSQGSSYNSPLHF. The DNA of the CDR3 is TGTGCCAGCAGCTCACAGGGGTCATCCTATAATTCACCCCTCCACTTT.

Worth noting for this clone: This sample includes further DNA sequences coding for the same CDR3. The J gene is TRBJ2-7, the V gene TRBV18, with unresolved D. The CDR3 totals 14 residues. The V gene lost 0 bases and the J gene lost 1 base, with 7 bases spanning the gap. Germline CDR1 KGHSH, CDR2 LQKENI. CDR3 DNA sequence: TGTGCCAGCTCACCACCGGGCAGGTCCTACGAGCAGTACTTC. Translating gives CASSPPGRSYEQYF.

Notes on this clone: An end of the junction does not agree with germline; a read error may underlie this. The rearrangement uses TRBV4-1 and TRBJ2-7, with 8 nucleotides matching TRBD1. Germline CDR1 reads MGHRA; CDR2 reads YSYEKL. The CDR3 sequence is 15 residues long. The CDR3 coding sequence is TGCGCCAGCAGCCAAGGTGACAGGGGCTCCTACGGGCAGTACTTC. It translates to CASSQGDRGSYGQYF.

This clone was seen more than once but under ten times. The chain carries TRBV6-5 and TRBJ2-3, with 9 positions matching TRBD2. The V segment lost 4 bases and the J segment 3 bases; nucleotides outside the gene matches: 8. The CDR3 spans 16 residues. CDR1 is MNHEY and CDR2 is SVGAGI in the germline V gene. The CDR3 is CASSFLRAGGTDTQYF. DNA for the CDR3: TGTGCCAGCAGTTTCTTGAGGGCGGGGGGGACAGATACGCAGTATTTT.

The chain employs TRBV28 and TRBJ2-7; D is possibly TRBD2 (7 bases). Germline assignment: CDR1 MDHEN and CDR2 SYDVKM. CDR3 length: 14 amino acids. The V and J ends lost 5 bases and 3 bases respectively, with 14 bases between them. The CDR3: CASSSSRGGYEQYF. CDR3 nucleotide sequence: TGTGCCAGCAGTAGCAGTAGGGGGGGCTACGAGCAGTACTTC.

The genes are TRBV5-1 and TRBJ2-5, with TRBD1 as a possible D gene (6 bases). CDR3 size: 15 residues. V lost 0 bases and J lost 5, with 14 bases in between. In germline, CDR1 is SGHRS, CDR2 YFSETQ. Here the CDR3 reads CASSLESGVLETQYF. The DNA for the CDR3 is TGCGCCAGCAGCTTGGAATCAGGGGTATTGGAGACCCAGTACTTC.

The chain carries TRBV2 and TRBJ2-7; D not certain. Trimming stripped 2 bases from V and 0 bases from J, with 11 bases between. There are 15 residues in the CDR3. CDR1 and CDR2 from the germline V gene are SNHLY and FYNNEI. The CDR3 nucleotides are TGTGCCAGCAGTGAAATACAGATGAGCTCCTACGAGCAGTACTTC. It specifies CASSEIQMSSYEQYF.

The gene calls are TRBV5-4 and TRBJ1-1, with no clear D. Germline V gene lookup returns CDR1 SGHNT and CDR2 YYREEE (reference sequence). V lost 4 bases to trimming and J lost 1 base, with 14 bases between them. CDR3 size: 15 residues. As DNA, the CDR3 is TGTGCCAGCAGCCCGAGGAGGGCGCCGAACACTGAAGCTTTCTTT. This translates into CASSPRRAPNTEAFF.

This rearrangement joins TRBV7-2 to TRBJ1-1, with 11 positions matching TRBD1. Germline V gene data show CDR1 as SGHTA and CDR2 as FQGNSA. There are 17 residues in the CDR3. Trimming cost V 4 bases and J 1 base; bases outside gene matches: 8. The CDR3 loop is CASSSGTGGTPNTEAFF. The CDR3 region has the DNA TGTGCCAGCAGCTCGGGGACAGGGGGAACCCCGAACACTGAAGCTTTCTTT.

The gene calls are TRBV7-2 and TRBJ1-2; 8 bases are shared with TRBD1. This CDR3 is built from 13 residues. The V gene's germline CDR1 is SGHTA and CDR2 FQGNSA. The V gene end was trimmed by 5 bases and the J gene end by 5 bases; junction bases not matched to a gene: 4. The CDR3 reads CASSEDRGYGYTF. Here the CDR3 DNA reads TGTGCCAGCAGCGAAGACAGGGGTTATGGCTACACCTTC.